These 13 T cell receptor beta chains originate from one sample sequenced in a study of spatial heterogeneity in lung cancer. The time point is: blood at routine non-recurrence follow-up after resection. TCRdb re-derived calls from the 5' RACE reads in MiXCR, one entry per CDR3 protein. The sample lists some 41,000 distinct CDR3 sequences; over 9.5% were seen once. Sequenced material: PBMCs, taken at follow-up. Every receptor here comes from a female donor with early-stage non-small cell lung cancer.

The table lists this clonotype with many counts. This chain joins TRBV3-1 and TRBJ2-1; 10 nucleotides line up with TRBD1. V gave up 4 bases and J gave up 6 bases; unmatched junction bases: 6. Germline V lookup: CDR1 LGHDT, CDR2 YNNKEL (reference sequence). CDR3 length: 15 residues. The CDR3 nucleotides are TGTGCCAGCAGCCTCCCGGGACAGGGGATCAATGAGCAGTTCTTC. Translating it yields CASSLPGQGINEQFF.

By proportion, this clonotype is medium-sized. The chain carries TRBV5-5 and TRBJ2-7; no reliable D call. V lost 7 bases to trimming and J lost 2 bases, with 13 bases between them. Germline CDR1 reads SGHKS; CDR2 reads YYEKEE (reference sequence). CDR3 length: 13 amino acids. CDR3 sequence (DNA): TGTGCCAGCGCCAGAGCCGGACCCTACGAGCAGTACTTC. Residues: CASARAGPYEQYF.

This clonotype was picked up many times. This chain connects TRBV5-1 to TRBJ2-7, with D tentatively TRBD2 (6 bases). The CDR3 covers 13 residues. CDR1 and CDR2 (germline): SGHRS, YFSETQ. The V end was cut by 7 bases, the J end by 4 bases, with 15 bases between. DNA for the CDR3: TGCGCCAGCCGCGGGGCTCTCCAATACGAGCAGTACTTC. Its protein product is CASRGALQYEQYF.

This clonotype came up many times. The chain has TRBV6-5 and TRBJ2-3; no clear D gene. The germline V gene has CDR1 MNHEY and CDR2 SVGAGI. V was pared by 8 bases and J by 6 bases, with 18 bases between. The CDR3 contains 14 residues. Here the CDR3 reads CASGRMSVRDTQYF. CDR3 in DNA: TGTGCCAGCGGACGGATGTCGGTCCGGGATACGCAGTATTTT.

The V and J genes are TRBV14 and TRBJ2-7; D remains unclear. The CDR3 loop spans 15 amino acids. Germline lookup yields CDR1 SGHDN and CDR2 FVKESK. V was trimmed by 0 bases and J by 4 bases, leaving 13 bases between them. In nucleotides, the CDR3 is TGTGCCAGCAGCCAAGAAAGAACTTGGCAGTACGAGCAGTACTTC. Translated: CASSQERTWQYEQYF. The entire variable domain, with the rest obtained from reference TRBV14 and TRBJ2-7, is as follows: EAGVTQFPSHSVIEKGQTVTLRCDPISGHDNLYWYRRVMGKEIKFLLHFVKESKQDESGMPNNRFLAERTGGTYSTLKVQPAELEDSGVYFCASSQERTWQYEQYFGPGTRLTVT.

This clonotype has just a few counts. This chain joins TRBV6-6 and TRBJ2-7, with 8 bases identical to TRBD2. V was pared by 7 bases and J by 6 bases, with 17 bases of the junction left unmatched. The length of the CDR3 is 16 residues. The germline V gene has CDR1 MNHNY and CDR2 SVGAGI (reference sequence). Here the CDR3 reads CASTKREWGVGGEQYF. CDR3 DNA sequence: TGTGCCAGCACCAAGCGGGAGTGGGGGGTAGGTGGCGAGCAGTACTTC.

This clonotype was seen a handful of times. This chain links TRBV3-1 with TRBJ2-3, with D unclear. Trimming cost V 1 base and J 3 bases, with 2 bases left between them. This CDR3 has 12 residues. Germline CDR1 reads LGHDT; CDR2 reads YNNKEL (reference sequence). DNA for the CDR3: TGTGCCAGCAGCCAAGGGACAGATACGCAGTATTTT. Amino acids: CASSQGTDTQYF.

This clonotype was found many times. The chain links TRBV28 to TRBJ1-1; a weak D match, TRBD1 (6 bases). The CDR3 covers 17 residues. Germline V gene lookup returns CDR1 MDHEN and CDR2 SYDVKM. V was trimmed by 2 bases and J by 1 base, leaving 17 bases between them. CDR3 region: CASSLRKGQGPNTEAFF. Here the CDR3 DNA reads TGTGCCAGCAGTTTAAGGAAAGGGCAGGGGCCGAACACTGAAGCTTTCTTT.

V gene TRBV5-1 combines with J gene TRBJ1-5, with unresolved D. The CDR3 has 13 amino acids. The ends were cut back, 2 bases at V and 4 bases at J, with 7 bases in the middle. Per germline, CDR1 SGHRS and CDR2 YFSETQ. The CDR3, as DNA: TGCGCCAGCAGCTTAACGGTGAATCAGCCCCAGCATTTT. It specifies CASSLTVNQPQHF.

This clonotype was recorded many times. V and J are TRBV3-1 and TRBJ2-2, with D possibly being TRBD2 (6 bases). V gave up 7 bases and J gave up 0 bases, with 12 bases separating them. The CDR3 contains 15 residues. Germline CDR1 is LGHDT and CDR2 is YNNKEL (reference sequence). The CDR3 loop is CASTLGGPNTGELFF. The CDR3 DNA reads TGTGCCAGCACCCTGGGAGGCCCGAACACCGGGGAGCTGTTTTTT.

This chain uses TRBV5-6 with TRBJ1-1, with TRBD1 matching 10 bases. The germline V gene encodes CDR1 SGHDT and CDR2 YYEEEE. With V trimmed by 4 bases and J by 7 bases, 1 base remained unmatched. The CDR3 covers 12 residues. The CDR3 reads CASSGQGGEAFF. The CDR3 DNA reads as TGTGCCAGCAGCGGACAGGGGGGTGAAGCTTTCTTT.

This clonotype has just a few counts. The V gene is TRBV13, the J gene TRBJ1-6, with 8 nucleotides matching TRBD1. CDR3 length: 14 residues. V was pared by 2 bases and J by 6 bases, with 0 bases of the junction left unmatched. The germline V gene encodes CDR1 PRHDT and CDR2 FYEKMQ (reference sequence). CDR3 loop: CASSLTGGNSPLHF. For the CDR3, the DNA is TGTGCCAGCAGCTTAACAGGGGGTAATTCACCCCTCCACTTT.

On this clonotype itself: One junction end disagrees with the germline gene, perhaps due to a read error. CDR3 region: CASSQGSGNTIYF. The CDR3 DNA is TGTGCAAGCAGTCAGGGCTCTGGAAACACCATATATTTT. The chain couples TRBV7-8 to TRBJ1-3; TRBD1 is a possible D gene (5 bases). CDR3 length: 13 residues. Germline CDR1 and CDR2: SGHVS and FQNEAQ.